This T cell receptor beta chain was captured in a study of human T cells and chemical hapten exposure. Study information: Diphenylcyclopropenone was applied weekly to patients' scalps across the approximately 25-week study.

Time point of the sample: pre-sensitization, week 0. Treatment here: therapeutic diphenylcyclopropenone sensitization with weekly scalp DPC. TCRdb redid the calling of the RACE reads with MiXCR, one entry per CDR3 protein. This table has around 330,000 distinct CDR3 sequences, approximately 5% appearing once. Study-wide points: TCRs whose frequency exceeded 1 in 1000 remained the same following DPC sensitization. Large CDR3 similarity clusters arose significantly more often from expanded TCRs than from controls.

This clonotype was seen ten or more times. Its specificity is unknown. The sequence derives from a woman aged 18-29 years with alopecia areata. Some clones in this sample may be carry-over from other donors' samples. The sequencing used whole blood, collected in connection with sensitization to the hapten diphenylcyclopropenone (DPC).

The CDR3 bases are TGTGCCACGGGGCGTGCAAATGAGCAGTTCTTC. It encodes CATGRANEQFF. The rearrangement joins TRBV6-2 or TRBV6-3 to TRBJ2-1, with D perhaps assigned TRBD1 or TRBD2 (5 bases each). The germline CDR1 and CDR2 sequences are MNHEY and SVGEGT. The ends were cut back, 10 bases at V and 7 bases at J, with 11 bases in the middle. The CDR3 totals 11 residues.